Following are 21 T cell receptor beta chains from one sample sequenced in a study of shared clonotypes between healthy human individuals. Repertoires were generated with immunoSEQ multiplex PCR, while TCRdb's copy carries only in-frame clones and drops some. Of around 500,000 clones in the sample, about 78% were seen once. The sequencing sample was made of PBMCs. Source of these receptors: a woman in her thirties or forties in good health. Some clones in this sample may be carry-over from other donors' samples.

This chain joins TRBV11-1 and TRBJ2-5; TRBD2 agrees at 13 bases. The V segment lost 5 bases and the J segment 5 bases; nucleotides outside the gene matches: 8. CDR1 is SGHAT and CDR2 is FQDESV in the germline V gene (reference sequence). The length of the CDR3 is 16 residues. The DNA of the CDR3 is TGTGCCAGCAGCCTACGGACTAGCGGGAGCGGGGAGACCCAGTACTTC. Its protein product is CASSLRTSGSGETQYF.

The CDR3 sequence is CASSLAGLSNQPQHF. CDR3 nucleotide sequence: TGTGCCAGCAGCTTAGCAGGGCTTAGCAATCAGCCCCAGCATTTT. The chain uses TRBV5-4 and TRBJ1-5, with D perhaps matching TRBD1 (5 bases). Germline lookup yields CDR1 SGHNT and CDR2 YYREEE (reference sequence). V was shortened by 2 bases and J by 0 bases, with 9 bases between the two germline ends. The CDR3 length is 15 residues.

The rearrangement joins TRBV5-3 to TRBJ2-5; D not certain. TRBV5-3 carries the ORF label, with uncertain function. The CDR3 is 14 residues long. V gave up 1 base and J gave up 2 bases, with 9 bases separating them. The CDR3 nucleotides are TGTGCCAGAAGCTTGTGGGCAAGTCAAGAGACCCAGTACTTC. Translating it yields CARSLWASQETQYF.

The chain is built from TRBV2 and TRBJ1-1; tentative D call: TRBD1 (6 bases). The ends were cut back, 1 base at V and 0 bases at J, with 9 bases in the middle. The CDR3 has 15 residues. CDR1 and CDR2 from the germline V gene are SNHLY and FYNNEI. The CDR3 DNA reads as TGTGCCAGCAGTGAAGTGGGGGGGCTGAACACTGAAGCTTTCTTT. Protein sequence: CASSEVGGLNTEAFF. Complete variable domain (other parts from reference TRBV2 and TRBJ1-1): EPEVTQTPSHQVTQMGQEVILRCVPISNHLYFYWYRQILGQKVEFLVSFYNNEISEKSEIFDDQFSVERPDGSNFTLKIRSTKLEDSAMYFCASSEVGGLNTEAFFGQGTRLTVV.

The V gene is TRBV7-2, the J gene TRBJ2-5; 7 positions match TRBD2. CDR1 is SGHTA, CDR2 FQGNSA, per germline. V lost 2 bases and J lost 4; bases outside the gene matches: 4. The CDR3 extends over 14 amino acids. CDR3 amino acids: CASSLLGGIETQYF. CDR3 bases: TGTGCCAGCAGCTTATTGGGGGGGATAGAGACCCAGTACTTC.

This clone appeared a single time. This may arise from a read error, as a much more abundant clone is one base away. J is TRBJ2-3 and V is TRBV6-4, with D maybe TRBD2 (7 bases). Germline values: CDR1 MRHNA, CDR2 SNTAGT. This CDR3 has 16 amino acids. The CDR3 DNA reads TGTGCCAGCAGTGAGGGGGGCGGGAGCGGTGCAGATACGCATTATTTT. Translating it yields CASSEGGGSGADTHYF.

The chain is built from TRBV5-4 and TRBJ2-7; 8 bases align to TRBD2. The CDR3 is 16 amino acids. The germline CDR1 and CDR2 sequences are SGHNT and YYREEE (reference sequence). The junction had 6 bases not matched to a gene; V was cut back by 0 bases and J by 1 base. The CDR3 region has the DNA TGTGCCAGCAGCTTGGCCGGGACTAGATTATCCTACGAGCAGTACTTC. Its protein product is CASSLAGTRLSYEQYF.

This rearrangement joins TRBV7-9 to TRBJ1-4; D unclear. Trimming pared 0 bases from V and 7 bases from J, leaving 12 bases between. Germline assignment: CDR1 SEHNR and CDR2 FQNEAQ (reference sequence). The CDR3 loop spans 15 amino acids. The CDR3 sequence is CASSLAPAGIEKLFF. The CDR3 nucleotides are TGTGCCAGCAGCTTAGCGCCGGCCGGAATTGAAAAACTGTTTTTT.

On this clone itself: Other DNA sequences of this sample code for an identical CDR3. The chain is built from TRBV5-1 and TRBJ1-1; D is perhaps TRBD1 (5 bases). The CDR3 sequence is 13 residues long. Germline loops: CDR1 SGHRS, CDR2 YFSETQ. V dropped 0 bases and J dropped 5 bases, with 8 bases sitting between them. CDR3 in amino acids: CASSLGQKTEAFF. CDR3 coding DNA: TGCGCCAGCAGCTTGGGACAGAAGACTGAAGCTTTCTTT.

The chain combines TRBV9 with TRBJ2-7; tentatively, D is TRBD1 or TRBD2 (5 bases each). Germline values: CDR1 SGDLS, CDR2 YYNGEE. Trimming left V 2 bases short and J 7 bases short, with 22 bases between. This CDR3 is 16 amino acids long. The CDR3 coding sequence is TGTGCCAGCAGCGTCACGGCCGGGGCCTGGGCTGGGGAGCAGTACTTC. This encodes CASSVTAGAWAGEQYF.

This rearrangement joins TRBV5-1 to TRBJ2-7; 13 nucleotides match TRBD2. CDR3 length: 17 amino acids. Germline-derived CDR1 and CDR2 are SGHRS and YFSETQ. V was pared by 0 bases and J by 2 bases, with 5 bases of the junction left unmatched. DNA of the CDR3: TGCGCCAGCAGCTTGGGTTTCGGGACTAGCGGGGCCTACGAGCAGTACTTC. Its translation: CASSLGFGTSGAYEQYF.

This chain joins TRBV7-3 and TRBJ2-4; 7 bases match TRBD1. Trimming cost V 1 base and J 4 bases; bases outside gene matches: 22. The CDR3 is 21 residues long. Germline V gives CDR1 SGHTA, CDR2 FQGTGA. CDR3 loop: CASSLKEFDRDYERSKNIQYF. CDR3 DNA: TGTGCCAGCAGCTTAAAGGAGTTTGACAGGGATTATGAGCGGTCTAAAAACATTCAGTACTTC.

CDR3 loop: CASRPGLGIADTQYF. CDR3 bases: TGCGCCAGCAGACCGGGACTAGGTATCGCAGATACGCAGTATTTT. V usage is TRBV5-1 and J usage is TRBJ2-3; 8 bases fit TRBD2. Germline CDR1 is SGHRS and CDR2 is YFSETQ. V dropped 5 bases and J dropped 4; count of bases not matched to a gene: 9. The CDR3 covers 15 residues.

There are a few counts of this clone. The chain combines TRBV2 with TRBJ1-1; weak D call: TRBD1 (6 bases). The germline gives CDR1 SNHLY, CDR2 FYNNEI. The CDR3 has 14 amino acids. V lost 1 base, J lost 5 bases, and 11 bases lay in between. The CDR3 region is CASSEDRVLTEAFF. The CDR3 DNA is TGTGCCAGCAGTGAAGACAGGGTTTTGACTGAAGCTTTCTTT.

This clone was seen at least ten times. J is TRBJ2-7 and V is TRBV18; D is ambiguous. V dropped 4 bases and J dropped 1 base, with 11 bases sitting between them. This CDR3 contains 14 residues. In germline, CDR1 is KGHSH, CDR2 LQKENI. Written as DNA, the CDR3 is TGTGCCAGCTCACAGGAAGACGGATCCTACGAGCAGTACTTC. Translated: CASSQEDGSYEQYF.

V and J are TRBV30 and TRBJ2-7, with D perhaps matching TRBD2 (6 bases). CDR3 length equals 12 residues. The germline gives CDR1 GTSNPN, CDR2 SVGIG (reference sequence). V was pared by 6 bases and J by 3 bases, with 12 bases between. The CDR3: CACAGFFYEQYF. DNA of the CDR3: TGTGCCTGCGCGGGGTTTTTCTACGAGCAGTACTTC.

This clone occurred a few times. This chain connects TRBV5-4 to TRBJ1-2; possible D gene TRBD1, 5 bases. The CDR3 extends over 14 amino acids. Per germline, CDR1 SGHNT and CDR2 YYREEE (reference sequence). Trimming pared 1 base from V and 7 bases from J, leaving 14 bases between. This chain's CDR3 is CASSLRDGYSGYTF. In DNA form, the CDR3 reads TGTGCCAGCAGCTTGAGGGACGGATATAGTGGCTACACCTTC. Drawing the rest from reference TRBV5-4 and TRBJ1-2, the complete variable domain is ETGVTQSPTHLIKTRGQQVTLRCSSQSGHNTVSWYQQALGQGPQFIFQYYREEENGRGNFPPRFSGLQFPNYSSELNVNALELDDSALYLCASSLRDGYSGYTFGSGTRLTVV.

J is TRBJ2-7 and V is TRBV5-1; the D is unclear. The CDR3 length is 14 residues. Trimming took off 0 bases at V and 6 bases at J, with 13 bases between the two ends. CDR1 and CDR2 (germline): SGHRS, YFSETQ. In DNA, the CDR3 is TGCGCCAGCAGCTTGGCCCCAGGTATTATCGAGCAGTACTTC. Protein sequence: CASSLAPGIIEQYF.

V and J are TRBV5-1 and TRBJ2-3; tentatively, D is TRBD2 (5 bases). CDR1 is SGHRS and CDR2 is YFSETQ in the germline V gene. V was pared by 1 base and J by 2 bases, with 11 bases between. This CDR3 spans 15 amino acids. CDR3 in amino acids: CASSLSGGFTDTQYF. In DNA form, the CDR3 reads TGCGCCAGCAGCTTGTCCGGAGGATTCACAGATACGCAGTATTTT.

The V call is TRBV9, the J call TRBJ2-2; perhaps TRBD1 as D (5 bases). V was shortened by 3 bases and J by 6 bases, with 12 bases between the two germline ends. CDR1 and CDR2 from the germline V gene are SGDLS and YYNGEE. The CDR3 length is 14 residues. The CDR3 sequence: CASSAVQGSGELFF. In DNA, the CDR3 is TGTGCCAGCAGCGCCGTCCAGGGCTCCGGGGAGCTGTTTTTT. The full variable domain, in which reference TRBV9 and TRBJ2-2 provide the parts outside the CDR3, is DSGVTQTPKHLITATGQRVTLRCSPRSGDLSVYWYQQSLDQGLQFLIQYYNGEERAKGNILERFSAQQFPDLHSELNLSSLELGDSALYFCASSAVQGSGELFFGEGSRLTVL.

The rearrangement uses TRBV5-4 and TRBJ1-4; 9 positions agree with TRBD1. V lost 4 bases, J lost 6 bases, and 4 bases stayed unmatched. Germline CDR1 is SGHNT and CDR2 is YYREEE (reference sequence). The CDR3 totals 14 residues. The CDR3, as DNA: TGTGCCAGCAGCCTACAGGGGGCGGATGAAAAACTGTTTTTT. Translating gives CASSLQGADEKLFF.